This TCR beta chain was found in a study of vaccination effects on CD4 cells after COVID-19 (dated by TCRdb to between 2021 and 2022). For context, the study as a whole: In the ViraFEST assay, PBMC were stimulated with viral peptide pools, and TCR sequencing was then used to find antigen-specific CD4+ T cell clonotypes based on their expansion. The full study included some eleven COVID-19 convalescent patients and several SARS-CoV-2-naive healthy vaccine recipients. Each well held fewer than 2.5 million PBMC cultured in IMDM containing approximately 5% human AB serum, about 10 IU/ml IL-2 and gentamicin, along with around 9.4 ug/ml peptides. Each participant got two doses of an mRNA SARS-CoV-2 vaccine, either BNT162b2 or mRNA-1273. In both COVID-19 convalescent patients and infection-naive vaccine recipients, the study compared SARS-CoV-2 spike-specific CD4+ TCR repertoires from before mRNA vaccination with those from after it. Cultures from other donors in the study were sequenced using the Oncomine TCR Beta short-read assay on an Illumina iSeq 100. Here is what the overall study found, with its caveats: In healthy vaccine recipients, vaccine-induced clones were almost all SARS-CoV-2 mono-reactive, with only 1 of 255 cross-reactive with common cold coronaviruses. Clones induced by infection and clones induced by vaccination both contracted markedly at late timepoints after vaccination, which fits with T cell responses waning over time. Only a small number of convalescent patients were included, and no early post-infection timepoints were available, which limited the study.

After around ten days of culture, CD4+ T cells were isolated with the EasySep CD4+ T cell isolation kit. Negative nucleocapsid antibody results before and after vaccination confirmed that the healthy vaccine recipients had no prior SARS-CoV-2 infection. On days 3 and 7, half of the culture medium was replaced with fresh IL-2-containing medium. Each peptide stimulation condition was cultured in triplicate wells unless otherwise noted. PBMC were separated from whole blood using Ficoll-Paque Plus gradient centrifugation and were then either cryopreserved at -140C or used fresh. Genomic DNA was extracted from cultured CD4+ T cells with the QIAamp micro DNA kit. Library preparation used the immunoSEQ multiplex PCR assay. DNA from the cultured and isolated CD4+ T cells underwent TCR beta CDR3 sequencing. On the study's bioinformatics: Non-productive TCR sequences were removed and reads were trimmed to the CDR3 region, keeping CDR3s of at least 7 amino acids. Antigen-specific clonotypes were identified with the MANAFEST web app by comparing expansion in peptide wells against reference cultures. To be called positive, a clone needed expansion at FDR<0.05 compared with the reference and with all other wells, an odds ratio greater than 5, and a frequency greater than 0.1% in two replicate wells. A clonotype was defined as cross-reactive if the clonotype was significantly expanded both in SARS-CoV-2 spike wells and in at least one common cold coronavirus spike condition. CDR3 similarity was assessed by Levenshtein distance with the stringdist R package, and unrooted trees were built with ape in R 3.6.1. TCRdb retrieved this table from immuneACCESS and kept in-frame rearrangements only. Not all clones are present; in checked studies, unresolved V genes account for under half, and no reason is known for the remainder. V and J calls and clone size come straight from that table; D and trimming were deduced from the DNA. The sample table lists about 50,000 clones, 65% to 80% of them with a count of one. Approximately 2.8% of the sample belongs to the ten largest clones.

This clone has only a few counts. Its antigen has not been determined. There are no base qualities to consult, and no much larger clone falls within one base. V is reduced by 4 bases and J by 0 bases, leaving a spacing of 13 bases between them. CDR1 LGHDT and CDR2 YNNKEL are derived from the germline V gene (reference sequence). From the cysteine up to the phenylalanine, the CDR3 has a length of 16 residues. Only the CDR3 DNA is retained, 48 bases long and in frame from the first base. The rearrangement joined TRBV3-1 (or the pseudogene TRBV3-2) to TRBJ1-5; tentative D gene TRBD1, with 5 bases matching. This receptor was obtained from a human donor who received a COVID-19 vaccine. The starting material was CD4+ T cells from PBMCs cultured without peptide, obtained before COVID-19 vaccination. The nucleotide sequence is TGTGCCAGCAGCCCCGGCGGGAGGGGTAGCAATCAGCCCCAGCATTTT. Its coded protein is CASSPGGRGSNQPQHF.